The rows below give T cell receptor beta chains drawn from one sample of a study of cytomegalovirus exposure and HLA in healthy donors. Libraries were prepared by immunoSEQ multiplex PCR; TCRdb keeps only in-frame clonotypes and omits some of them. Of 180,000 or so clones in the sample, roughly 75% were seen once. Sequenced sample: PBMCs. The receptors were sampled from a woman in her 30s in good health and CMV-seronegative. Each CDR3 is given with its conserved first and last residue. The order of the fields is V gene, J gene, CDR3 protein.

v_gene: TRBV7-2
j_gene: TRBJ1-2
CDR3aa: CASSLEQGTNYGYTF

v_gene: TRBV5-6
j_gene: TRBJ2-2
CDR3aa: CASSLLSGGGHTGELFF

v_gene: TRBV30
j_gene: TRBJ2-7
CDR3aa: CAWGSGLDLWQYF

v_gene: TRBV19
j_gene: TRBJ1-5
CDR3aa: CASSWDRGHGNQPQHF

v_gene: TRBV7-3
j_gene: TRBJ2-1
CDR3aa: CASSLEGSSYNEQFF

v_gene: TRBV14
j_gene: TRBJ2-5
CDR3aa: CASSQAIGLLQEAQYF

v_gene: TRBV30
j_gene: TRBJ2-7
CDR3aa: CAWSRTGYEQYF

v_gene: TRBV10-2
j_gene: TRBJ2-2
CDR3aa: CASSEEGAWTGELFF

v_gene: TRBV5-1
j_gene: TRBJ1-2
CDR3aa: CASSLNDRAYGYTF

v_gene: TRBV5-1
j_gene: TRBJ1-5
CDR3aa: CASSLDPTDSNQPQHF

v_gene: TRBV27
j_gene: TRBJ2-3
CDR3aa: CASTQGQGGRDTQYF

v_gene: TRBV4-2
j_gene: TRBJ2-1
CDR3aa: CASSQPTSGSYNEQFF

v_gene: TRBV30
j_gene: TRBJ1-3
CDR3aa: CAWSVSQNTIYF

v_gene: TRBV4-2
j_gene: TRBJ2-7
CDR3aa: CASSRGTGGFDEQYF

v_gene: TRBV2
j_gene: TRBJ1-5
CDR3aa: CASTRGPQPQHF

v_gene: TRBV2
j_gene: TRBJ1-1
CDR3aa: CASNGQGAGTEAFF

v_gene: TRBV27
j_gene: TRBJ1-5
CDR3aa: CASRGGRNQPQHF

v_gene: TRBV10-3
j_gene: TRBJ2-6
CDR3aa: CATLTESNVLTF

v_gene: TRBV5-6
j_gene: TRBJ1-4
CDR3aa: CASSPEQTGEFEKLFF

v_gene: TRBV5-1
j_gene: TRBJ2-7
CDR3aa: CASSSGQGLTYEQYF

v_gene: TRBV20-1
j_gene: TRBJ1-2
CDR3aa: CSAFPGYGYTF

v_gene: TRBV7-8
j_gene: TRBJ2-5
CDR3aa: CASSPSTGTGGETQYF

v_gene: TRBV7-9
j_gene: TRBJ2-3
CDR3aa: CASSLKRGVGDTQYF

v_gene: TRBV29-1
j_gene: TRBJ2-1
CDR3aa: CSVAGTYNEQFF